Below, one T cell receptor (beta chain) is given with its context. The antigen remains undetermined. Aged roughly 6 to 90, donors were systemically healthy Caucasians from Russia. This sample stems from a study of blood T cells in healthy people across ages. The study, taken as a whole, reports: Older individuals had lower TCR beta diversity per million T cells (the decline was roughly linear).

PCR was performed a second time for 7 to 11 cycles using a sample-barcoded 5' primer and a J-beta primer mix. Using its own MiXCR run on the 5' RACE reads, TCRdb lists one record per CDR3 protein. The sample carries a few hundred thousand distinct CDR3 sequences, around 27% recorded once. Germline CDR1 SEHNR, CDR2 FQNEAQ (reference sequence). The CDR3 is made up of 17 amino acids. J gave up 9 bases and V 3 bases, and 16 bases lay outside the gene matches. The sample was also reused in another study, on T cells of mothers and their children. This second study says: Over 9.5 million TCR beta CDR3 reads were obtained from each mother, and around 2.8 million from each child.

The material sequenced was blood. This TCR was sampled from a boy aged 2 to 10 in good health. This chain joins TRBV7-9 and TRBJ2-1; 8 nucleotides match TRBD2. The CDR3, as DNA: TGTGCCAGCAGCTTTATGGTCACCGGGAGGGCCTATAGTGAGCAGTTCTTC. Its protein product is CASSFMVTGRAYSEQFF. Filled out from reference TRBV7-9 and TRBJ2-1, the complete variable domain reads DTGVSQNPRHKITKRGQNVTFRCDPISEHNRLYWYRQTLGQGPEFLTYFQNEAQLEKSRLLSDRFSAERPKGSFSTLEIQRTEQGDSAMYLCASSFMVTGRAYSEQFFGPGTRLTVL.